Shown below are 8 T cell receptor beta chains from a single sample sequenced in a study of shared clonotypes between healthy human individuals. Profiled with immunoSEQ multiplex PCR; TCRdb holds only in-frame clones, not every one. This table has approximately 1.9 million clones, about 94% appearing once. CD45RO negativity and positive selection for CCR7 defined naive CD8 cells, a population that excluded terminally differentiated effector memory CD45RA+ cells. The sample was naive CD8+ T cells from PBMCs. Receptors were obtained from a man aged 18 to 29 in good health. Some clones in this sample may be carry-over from other donors' samples.

The V gene is TRBV5-8, the J gene TRBJ1-4; TRBD1 is a possible D gene (6 bases). The CDR3 runs to 16 residues. Germline CDR1 is SGHTS and CDR2 is YDEGEE. The germline V and J ends were trimmed by 5 bases and 0 bases, with 14 bases remaining between them. This CDR3 is CASRRRGYPTNEKLFF. In nucleotides, the CDR3 is TGTGCCAGCAGACGTAGGGGGTACCCAACTAATGAAAAACTGTTTTTT.

CDR3 DNA: TGTGCCAGTAGTATCTGGGTGGAGGGGCCCACTGAAGCTTTCTTT. Translation: CASSIWVEGPTEAFF. V and J are TRBV19 and TRBJ1-1; possibly TRBD1 for D (5 bases). V lost 3 bases, J lost 4 bases, and 15 bases lay in between. CDR3 length: 15 amino acids. In germline, CDR1 is LNHDA, CDR2 SQIVND (reference sequence).

The chain joins TRBV7-9 to TRBJ2-7; possibly TRBD2 for D (6 bases). CDR1 is SEHNR and CDR2 is FQNEAQ in the germline V gene (reference sequence). V was shortened by 5 bases and J by 5 bases, with 13 bases between the two germline ends. The CDR3 spans 13 residues. The CDR3 DNA reads as TGTGCCAGCAGCCCCAGAGGAGGGGACGAGCAGTACTTC. Amino acid sequence: CASSPRGGDEQYF.

The chain uses TRBV2 and TRBJ2-7; 7 bases align to TRBD1. Germline lookup yields CDR1 SNHLY and CDR2 FYNNEI. This CDR3 region has 14 residues. With V trimmed by 9 bases and J by 1 base, 9 bases remained unmatched. The CDR3 DNA is TGTGCCAGTCTTCGGACAGGAGAGTCCTACGAGCAGTACTTC. This sequence encodes CASLRTGESYEQYF.

The rearrangement links TRBV21-1 to TRBJ2-7; the table's D call of TRBD2 was not tested on the DNA. TRBV21-1 is an annotated pseudogene. The CDR3 has 16 residues. The CDR3 loop reads CASPKKAASGGNEQYF. In DNA, the CDR3 is TGTGCCAGCCCCAAAAAAGCGGCTAGCGGGGGGAATGAGCAGTACTTC.

The chain recombines TRBV4-3 with TRBJ2-7; D is uncertain. CDR3 length equals 15 residues. The germline gives CDR1 LGHNA, CDR2 YSLEER. V lost 1 base, J lost 0 bases, and 10 bases lay in between. In DNA form, the CDR3 reads TGCGCCAGCAGCCAAGGCCGAGAGTTCTCCTACGAGCAGTACTTC. This sequence encodes CASSQGREFSYEQYF.

Notes on this clone: The same CDR3 also results from other DNA sequences found in this sample. CDR3 in DNA: TGTGCCAGCAGCCCGGGGGGATACGAGCAGTACTTC. Its translation is CASSPGGYEQYF. This sequence joins TRBV13 and TRBJ2-7; 7 positions agree with TRBD2. Germline V gene sequence: CDR1 PRHDT, CDR2 FYEKMQ (reference sequence). The CDR3 is 12 amino acids. Unmatched junction bases numbered 2, after V lost 5 bases and J lost 4 bases.

V gene TRBV6-5 combines with J gene TRBJ2-7; 9 nucleotides line up with TRBD2. Germline CDR1 MNHEY, CDR2 SVGAGI. This CDR3 region has 14 residues. Trimming at V came to 4 bases and at J to 5 bases, leaving 6 bases not matched to a gene. CDR3 sequence (DNA): TGTGCCAGCAGTTTTCTGGCGGGAGGGGACGAGCAGTACTTC. This gives the protein CASSFLAGGDEQYF.